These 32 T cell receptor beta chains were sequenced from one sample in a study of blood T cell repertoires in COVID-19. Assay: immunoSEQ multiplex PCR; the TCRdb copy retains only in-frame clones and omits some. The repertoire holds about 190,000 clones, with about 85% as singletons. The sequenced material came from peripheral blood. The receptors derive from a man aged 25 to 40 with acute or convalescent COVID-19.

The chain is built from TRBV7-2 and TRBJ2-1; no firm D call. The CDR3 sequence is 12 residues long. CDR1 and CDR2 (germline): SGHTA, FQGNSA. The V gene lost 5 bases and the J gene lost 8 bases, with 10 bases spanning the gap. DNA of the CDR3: TGTGCCAGCAGCCCCGGCAGGCATGAGCAGTTCTTC. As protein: CASSPGRHEQFF.

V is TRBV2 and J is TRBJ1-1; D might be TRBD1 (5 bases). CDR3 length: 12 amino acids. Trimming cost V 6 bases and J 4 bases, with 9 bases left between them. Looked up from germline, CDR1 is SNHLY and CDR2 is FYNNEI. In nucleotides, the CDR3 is TGTGCCAGCAGCCAGGGAGGCACTGAAGCTTTCTTT. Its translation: CASSQGGTEAFF.

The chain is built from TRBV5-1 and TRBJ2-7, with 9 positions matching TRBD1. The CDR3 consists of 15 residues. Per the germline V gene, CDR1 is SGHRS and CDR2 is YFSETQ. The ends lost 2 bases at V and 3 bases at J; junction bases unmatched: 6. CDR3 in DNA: TGCGCCAGCAGCTTAGGGACAGGGCGACACTACGAGCAGTACTTC. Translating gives CASSLGTGRHYEQYF.

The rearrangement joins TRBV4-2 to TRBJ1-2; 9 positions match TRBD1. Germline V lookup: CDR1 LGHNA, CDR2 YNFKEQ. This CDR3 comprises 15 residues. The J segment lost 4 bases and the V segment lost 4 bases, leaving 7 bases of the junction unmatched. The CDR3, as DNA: TGTGCCAGCAGCCGCAGGGACAGGGAAAGCTATGGCTACACCTTC. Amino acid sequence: CASSRRDRESYGYTF.

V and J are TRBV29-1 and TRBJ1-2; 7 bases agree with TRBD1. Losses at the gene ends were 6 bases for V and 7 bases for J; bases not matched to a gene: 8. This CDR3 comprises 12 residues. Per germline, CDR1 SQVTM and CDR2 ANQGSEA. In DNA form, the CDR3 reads TGCAGCGTCGAACAGGGGTGGGGTGGCTACACCTTC. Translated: CSVEQGWGGYTF.

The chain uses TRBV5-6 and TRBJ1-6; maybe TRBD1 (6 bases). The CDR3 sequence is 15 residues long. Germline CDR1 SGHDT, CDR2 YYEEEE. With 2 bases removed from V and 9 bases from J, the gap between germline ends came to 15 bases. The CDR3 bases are TGTGCCAGCAGCTTACCAGGGGAAAGTAGTTCACCCCTCCACTTT. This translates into CASSLPGESSSPLHF.

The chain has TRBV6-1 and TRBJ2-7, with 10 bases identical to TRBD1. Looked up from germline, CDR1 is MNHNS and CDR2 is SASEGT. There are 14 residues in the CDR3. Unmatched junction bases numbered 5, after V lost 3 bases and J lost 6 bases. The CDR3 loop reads CASSEPGQGPEQYF. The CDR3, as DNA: TGTGCCAGCAGTGAGCCGGGACAGGGGCCCGAGCAGTACTTC.

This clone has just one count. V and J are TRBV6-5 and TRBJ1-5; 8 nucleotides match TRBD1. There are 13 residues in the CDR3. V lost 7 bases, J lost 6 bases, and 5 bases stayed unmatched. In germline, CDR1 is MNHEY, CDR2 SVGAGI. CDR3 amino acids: CASNTGGRQPQHF. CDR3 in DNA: TGTGCCAGCAACACAGGGGGACGTCAGCCCCAGCATTTT.

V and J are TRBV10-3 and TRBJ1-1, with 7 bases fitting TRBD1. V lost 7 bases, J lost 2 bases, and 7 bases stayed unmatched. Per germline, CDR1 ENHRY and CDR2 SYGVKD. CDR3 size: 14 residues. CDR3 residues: CAITARGSNTEAFF. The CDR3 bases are TGTGCCATCACGGCCAGGGGGTCCAACACTGAAGCTTTCTTT.

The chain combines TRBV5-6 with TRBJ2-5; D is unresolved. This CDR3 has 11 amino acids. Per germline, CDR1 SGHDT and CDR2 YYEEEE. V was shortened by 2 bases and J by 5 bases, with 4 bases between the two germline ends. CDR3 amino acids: CASSLAETQYF. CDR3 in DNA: TGTGCCAGCAGCTTAGCGGAGACCCAGTACTTC.

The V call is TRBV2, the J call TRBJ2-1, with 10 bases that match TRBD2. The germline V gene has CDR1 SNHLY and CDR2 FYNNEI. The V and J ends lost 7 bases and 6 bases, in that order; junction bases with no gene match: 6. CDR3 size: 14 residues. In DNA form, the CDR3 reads TGTGCCAGCATTCTAGCGGGAGCGCTCAATGAGCAGTTCTTC. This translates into CASILAGALNEQFF.

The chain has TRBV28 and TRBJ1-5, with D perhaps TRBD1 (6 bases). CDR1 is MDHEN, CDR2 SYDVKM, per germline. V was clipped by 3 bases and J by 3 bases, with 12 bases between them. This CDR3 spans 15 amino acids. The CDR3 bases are TGTGCCAGCAGTTTTCGGGGGGACATCAATCAGCCCCAGCATTTT. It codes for CASSFRGDINQPQHF. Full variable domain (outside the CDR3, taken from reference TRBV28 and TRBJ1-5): DVKVTQSSRYLVKRTGEKVFLECVQDMDHENMFWYRQDPGLGLRLIYFSYDVKMKEKGDIPEGYSVSREKKERFSLILESASTNQTSMYLCASSFRGDINQPQHFGDGTRLSIL.

The CDR3 DNA sequence: TGCAGCGTCCTCTCGGGCATGTCGGGATACGAGCAGTACTTC. Translated, it gives CSVLSGMSGYEQYF. This chain uses TRBV29-1 with TRBJ2-7, with a tentative D call TRBD2 (5 bases). Germline V gene sequence: CDR1 SQVTM, CDR2 ANQGSEA. The CDR3 totals 14 residues. Trimming removed 6 bases from V and 4 bases from J, with 19 bases in between.

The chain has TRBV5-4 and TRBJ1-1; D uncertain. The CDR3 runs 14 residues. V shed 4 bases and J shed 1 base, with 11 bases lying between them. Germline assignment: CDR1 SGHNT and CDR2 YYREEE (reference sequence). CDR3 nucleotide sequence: TGTGCCAGCAGCACCCCCGATAGGAACACTGAAGCTTTCTTT. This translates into CASSTPDRNTEAFF.

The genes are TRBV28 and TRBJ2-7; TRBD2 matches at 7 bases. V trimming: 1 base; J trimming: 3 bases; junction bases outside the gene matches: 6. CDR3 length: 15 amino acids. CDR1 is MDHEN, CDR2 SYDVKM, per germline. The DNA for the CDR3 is TGTGCCAGCAGTTTATCGGTCCCTAGCGGCTACGAGCAGTACTTC. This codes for CASSLSVPSGYEQYF.

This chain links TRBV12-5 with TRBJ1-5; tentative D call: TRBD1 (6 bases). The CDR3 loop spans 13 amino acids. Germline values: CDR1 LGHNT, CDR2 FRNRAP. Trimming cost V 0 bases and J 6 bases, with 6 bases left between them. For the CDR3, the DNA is TGTGCTAGTGGTTTGGTACAGGGTCAGCCCCAGCATTTT. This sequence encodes CASGLVQGQPQHF.

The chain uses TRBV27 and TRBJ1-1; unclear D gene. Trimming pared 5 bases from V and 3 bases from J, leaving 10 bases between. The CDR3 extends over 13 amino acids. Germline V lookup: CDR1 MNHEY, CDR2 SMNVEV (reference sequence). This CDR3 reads CASSLQEDTEAFF. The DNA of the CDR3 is TGTGCCAGCAGTCTGCAGGAGGACACTGAAGCTTTCTTT.

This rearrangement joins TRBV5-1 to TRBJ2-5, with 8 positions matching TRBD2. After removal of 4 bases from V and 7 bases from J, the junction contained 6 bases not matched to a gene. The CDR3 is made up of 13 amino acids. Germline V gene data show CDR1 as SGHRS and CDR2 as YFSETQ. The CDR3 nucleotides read TGCGCCAGCAGCGTTACTAGCGGCGGGACCCAGTACTTC. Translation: CASSVTSGGTQYF.

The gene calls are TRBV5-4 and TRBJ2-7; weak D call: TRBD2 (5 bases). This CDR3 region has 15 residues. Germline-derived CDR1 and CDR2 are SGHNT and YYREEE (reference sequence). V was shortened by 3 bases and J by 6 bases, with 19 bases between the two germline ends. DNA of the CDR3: TGTGCCAGCAGCTCATCCGGACTGGAGATATCCGAGCAGTACTTC. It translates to CASSSSGLEISEQYF.

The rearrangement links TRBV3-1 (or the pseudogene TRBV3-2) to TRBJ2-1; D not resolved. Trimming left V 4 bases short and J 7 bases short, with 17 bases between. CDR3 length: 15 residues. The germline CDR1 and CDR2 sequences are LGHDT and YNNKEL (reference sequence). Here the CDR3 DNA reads TGTGCCAGCAGCCGAATAACAACCTCGTCTAATGAGCAGTTCTTC. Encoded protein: CASSRITTSSNEQFF.

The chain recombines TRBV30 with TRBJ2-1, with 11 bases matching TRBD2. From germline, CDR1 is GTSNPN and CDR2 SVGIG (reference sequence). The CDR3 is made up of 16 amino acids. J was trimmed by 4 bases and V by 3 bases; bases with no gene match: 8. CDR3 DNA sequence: TGTGCCTGGAGCAGAGTAGGACTAGCGGGTTACAATGAGCAGTTCTTC. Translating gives CAWSRVGLAGYNEQFF.

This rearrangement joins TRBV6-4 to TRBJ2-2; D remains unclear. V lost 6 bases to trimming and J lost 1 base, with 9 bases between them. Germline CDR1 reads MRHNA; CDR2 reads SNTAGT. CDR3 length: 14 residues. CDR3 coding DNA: TGTGCCAGCAGAACCACCGGGAACACCGGGGAGCTGTTTTTT. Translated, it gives CASRTTGNTGELFF.

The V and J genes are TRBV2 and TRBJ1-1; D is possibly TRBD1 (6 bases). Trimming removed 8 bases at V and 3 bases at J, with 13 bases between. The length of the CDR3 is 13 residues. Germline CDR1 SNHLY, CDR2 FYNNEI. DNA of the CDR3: TGTGCCAGCGTCACAGGGCCCGACACTGAAGCTTTCTTT. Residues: CASVTGPDTEAFF.

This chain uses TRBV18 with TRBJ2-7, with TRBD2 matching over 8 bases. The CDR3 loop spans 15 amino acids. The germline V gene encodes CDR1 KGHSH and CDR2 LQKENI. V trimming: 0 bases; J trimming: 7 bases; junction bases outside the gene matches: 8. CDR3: CASSPPLSGTEEQYF. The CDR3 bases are TGTGCCAGCTCACCACCTCTTAGCGGGACGGAGGAGCAGTACTTC.

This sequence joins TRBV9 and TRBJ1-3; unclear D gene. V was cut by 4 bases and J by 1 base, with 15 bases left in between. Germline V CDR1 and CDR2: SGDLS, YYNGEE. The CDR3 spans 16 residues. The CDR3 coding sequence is TGTGCCAGCAGCCCCCAGACCCGGACTTCTGGAAACACCATATATTTT. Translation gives CASSPQTRTSGNTIYF.

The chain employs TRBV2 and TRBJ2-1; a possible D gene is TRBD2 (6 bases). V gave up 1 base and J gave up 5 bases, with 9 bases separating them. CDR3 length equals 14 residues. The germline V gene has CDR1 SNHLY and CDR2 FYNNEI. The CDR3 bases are TGTGCCAGCAGTGAAGGGGCTAGCGACAATGAGCAGTTCTTC. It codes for CASSEGASDNEQFF.

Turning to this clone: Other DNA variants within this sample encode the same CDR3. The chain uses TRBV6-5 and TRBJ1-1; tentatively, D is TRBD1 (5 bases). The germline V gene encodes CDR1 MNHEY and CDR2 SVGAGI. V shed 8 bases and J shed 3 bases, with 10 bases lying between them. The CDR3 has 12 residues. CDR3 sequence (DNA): TGTGCCAGCCGACAGACTCACACTGAAGCTTTCTTT. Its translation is CASRQTHTEAFF.

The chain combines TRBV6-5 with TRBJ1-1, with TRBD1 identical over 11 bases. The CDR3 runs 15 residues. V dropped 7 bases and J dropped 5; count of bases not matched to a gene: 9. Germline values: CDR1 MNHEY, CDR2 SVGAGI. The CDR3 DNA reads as TGTGCCAGCACCCCTAGGACAGGGGGCCAAACTGAAGCTTTCTTT. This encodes CASTPRTGGQTEAFF.

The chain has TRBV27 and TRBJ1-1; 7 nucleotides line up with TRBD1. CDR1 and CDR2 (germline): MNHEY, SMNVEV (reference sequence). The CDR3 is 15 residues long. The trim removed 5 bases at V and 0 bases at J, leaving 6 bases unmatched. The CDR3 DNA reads TGTGCCAGCAGTCTGCGGACAGGACTGAACACTGAAGCTTTCTTT. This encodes CASSLRTGLNTEAFF.

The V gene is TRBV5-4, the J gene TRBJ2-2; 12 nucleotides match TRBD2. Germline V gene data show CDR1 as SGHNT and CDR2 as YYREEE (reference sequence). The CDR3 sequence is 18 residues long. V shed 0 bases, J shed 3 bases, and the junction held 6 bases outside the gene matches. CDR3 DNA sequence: TGTGCCAGCAGCTTGGGACTAGCGGGAGTCATGGACACCGGGGAGCTGTTTTTT. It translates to CASSLGLAGVMDTGELFF. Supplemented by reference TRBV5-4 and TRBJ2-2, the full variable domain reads ETGVTQSPTHLIKTRGQQVTLRCSSQSGHNTVSWYQQALGQGPQFIFQYYREEENGRGNFPPRFSGLQFPNYSSELNVNALELDDSALYLCASSLGLAGVMDTGELFFGEGSRLTVL.

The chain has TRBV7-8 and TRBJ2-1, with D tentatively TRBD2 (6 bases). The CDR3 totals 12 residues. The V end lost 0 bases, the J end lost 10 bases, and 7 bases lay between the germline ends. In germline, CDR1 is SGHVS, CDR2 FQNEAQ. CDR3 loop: CASSLAGGEQFF. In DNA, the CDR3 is TGTGCCAGCAGCTTAGCGGGGGGAGAGCAGTTCTTC. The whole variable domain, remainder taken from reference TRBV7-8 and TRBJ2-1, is GAGVSQSPRYKVAKRGQDVALRCDPISGHVSLFWYQQALGQGPEFLTYFQNEAQLDKSGLPSDRFFAERPEGSVSTLKIQRTQQEDSAVYLCASSLAGGEQFFGPGTRLTVL.

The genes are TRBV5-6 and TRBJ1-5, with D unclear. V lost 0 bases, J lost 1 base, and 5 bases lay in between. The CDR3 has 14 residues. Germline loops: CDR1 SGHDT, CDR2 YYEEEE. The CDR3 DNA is TGTGCCAGCAGCTTGGGCAGGAGCAATCAGCCCCAGCATTTT. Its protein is CASSLGRSNQPQHF.